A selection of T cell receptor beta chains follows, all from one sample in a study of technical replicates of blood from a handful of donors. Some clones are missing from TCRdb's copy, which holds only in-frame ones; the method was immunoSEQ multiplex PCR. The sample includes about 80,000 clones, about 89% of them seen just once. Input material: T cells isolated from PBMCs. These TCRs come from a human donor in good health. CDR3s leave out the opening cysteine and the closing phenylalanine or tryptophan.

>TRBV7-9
ASSLRGQGTDTQY
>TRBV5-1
ASSSGTDLYGYT
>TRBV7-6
ASSLVEAEEKLF
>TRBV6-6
ASVDIQETQY
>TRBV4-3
ASSHESGQGPYGYT
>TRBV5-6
ASSLVSAYGYT
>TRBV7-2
ASSLSRGRIDTQY
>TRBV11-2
ASSLDSNTIY
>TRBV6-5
ASSPRTGVRTEAF
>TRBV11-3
ASSLVGDTGELF
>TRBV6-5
ASSRGTADQPQH
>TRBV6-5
ASSYGLAGAHDTQY